The present T cell receptor (beta chain) was sequenced within a study of CD8 T cells in ankylosing spondylitis (dated by TCRdb to 2016 to 2017). The study in broad terms: The study profiled T cell receptor beta repertoires in healthy donors and ankylosing spondylitis patients to find disease-linked TCR variants. Peripheral blood was sampled, and synovial fluid was also collected from ankylosing spondylitis patients. The full study cohort was made up of about 24 ankylosing spondylitis patients and 108 healthy donors. Overall results and qualifications from the work: Blood from ankylosing spondylitis patients appeared to be characterized by a TCR beta motif made up of several highly homologous amino acid variants. A CD8+ phenotype was shown by the disease-linked clones, which were found at relatively low frequencies in peripheral blood. Some TCR beta motif variants had previously been reported in synovial fluid and blood of reactive arthritis patients, which suggested common disease-initiation mechanisms. The disease-linked clones were reported to be significantly enriched in matched synovial fluid samples from ankylosing spondylitis patients.

V is cut by 3 bases and J by 4 bases, and the space between the germline ends is 19 bases. The germline V gene provides CDR1 SGDLS and CDR2 YYNGEE. Spanning cysteine to phenylalanine, the CDR3 consists of 16 amino acids. Only the CDR3 portion is preserved as DNA: 48 bases, with reading frame beginning at the first base. Sequencing used an Illumina HiSeq 2500. Quantitative 5'-RACE with molecular barcodes was the method used to prepare the TCR beta libraries. For the original study's pipeline: Disease-linked TCR variants were identified with a new computational method built on a probabilistic model of VDJ rearrangement. The public reads were reanalyzed by TCRdb: fastp trimming at Q25, MiXCR alignment, in-frame beta chains only. When rows share a CDR3 protein, they turn into one entry using the most common DNA and genes. TCRdb's processing, not the study's, gives the V and J calls here. The sample table shows 30,000 to 45,000 distinct CDR3 sequences, and roughly 3.1% are seen once. Of the sample, 2.5% to 3.5% is held by the ten largest clones.

Notes on this clonotype: Its antigen specificity is not known. No base quality values were provided; no much bigger clone lies one nucleotide off.

The sequence was obtained from a male donor with ankylosing spondylitis or in good health (not recorded which). The chain couples TRBV9 to TRBJ1-2; 5 matching bases give a weak D call of TRBD1. Source material: blood, either unsorted or a sorted T cell fraction (not recorded which). The CDR3 protein: CASSARLAPGGYGYTF. The nucleotide sequence is TGTGCCAGCAGCGCAAGACTAGCCCCTGGGGGCTATGGCTACACCTTC.